The 30 T cell receptor beta chains below were found in one sample sequenced in a study of T cell changes during pregnancy in multiple sclerosis. Assay used: immunoSEQ multiplex PCR; TCRdb lists only in-frame clones, some missing. This sample yields around 60,000 clones, of which about 90% are seen a single time; around 0.5% belongs to the top ten. The input for sequencing was CD4+ T cells from peripheral blood mononuclear cells, taken after pregnancy. These TCRs come from a female donor in good health, enrolled as a control in a pregnancy study.

The chain joins TRBV5-5 to TRBJ1-4, with D possibly being TRBD1 (6 bases). Trimming took 1 base from V and 2 from J, leaving 12 bases between them. Germline CDR1 SGHKS, CDR2 YYEKEE (reference sequence). The length of the CDR3 is 16 residues. CDR3 DNA sequence: TGTGCCAGCAGCTTGACAGGGAGAAGGACTAATGAAAAACTGTTTTTT. This codes for CASSLTGRRTNEKLFF.

This chain links TRBV4-3 with TRBJ2-3; a weak D match, TRBD1 (6 bases). Germline V lookup: CDR1 LGHNA, CDR2 YSLEER. The CDR3 is 18 residues long. Trimming left V 0 bases short and J 6 bases short, with 22 bases between. The CDR3: CASSQEARAGESRDTQYF. CDR3 nucleotide sequence: TGCGCCAGCAGCCAAGAGGCCCGTGCAGGGGAAAGCAGGGATACGCAGTATTTT.

The chain carries TRBV6-1 and TRBJ1-5; D is perhaps TRBD1 (6 bases). The germline V gene has CDR1 MNHNS and CDR2 SASEGT. The CDR3 covers 14 residues. The ends were cut back, 1 base at V and 7 bases at J, with 11 bases in the middle. The DNA for the CDR3 is TGTGCCAGCAGTGAAGTGACAGGCCGACAGCCCCAGCATTTT. This sequence encodes CASSEVTGRQPQHF.

The CDR3 sequence: CASSLGDREHQPQHF. The CDR3 nucleotides are TGTGCCAGCAGCTTAGGGGACAGGGAGCATCAGCCCCAGCATTTT. The rearrangement uses TRBV7-9 and TRBJ1-5; TRBD1 matches at 9 bases. Trimming cost V 1 base and J 5 bases; bases outside gene matches: 3. The CDR3 contains 15 residues. Germline V lookup: CDR1 SEHNR, CDR2 FQNEAQ (reference sequence). Full variable domain (rest looked up from reference TRBV7-9 and TRBJ1-5): DTGVSQNPRHKITKRGQNVTFRCDPISEHNRLYWYRQTLGQGPEFLTYFQNEAQLEKSRLLSDRFSAERPKGSFSTLEIQRTEQGDSAMYLCASSLGDREHQPQHFGDGTRLSIL.

The genes are TRBV6-5 and TRBJ1-1; the D gene is possibly TRBD1 (5 bases). The CDR3 consists of 14 residues. Germline V gives CDR1 MNHEY, CDR2 SVGAGI. V was cut by 0 bases and J by 0 bases, with 5 bases left in between. The CDR3 here is CASSYSGVNTEAFF. The CDR3 nucleotides are TGTGCCAGCAGTTACTCAGGGGTGAACACTGAAGCTTTCTTT.

This clone was detected only once. This chain links TRBV20-1 with TRBJ1-2; D unresolved. The CDR3 is 11 residues long. V lost 5 bases to trimming and J lost 5 bases, with 9 bases between them. CDR1 is DFQATT and CDR2 is SNEGSKA in the germline V gene (reference sequence). The CDR3 reads CSAYPGYGYTF. The CDR3 DNA sequence: TGCAGTGCTTATCCGGGGTATGGCTACACCTTC.

This sequence joins TRBV5-1 and TRBJ2-7, with D maybe TRBD2 (6 bases). Germline CDR1 is SGHRS and CDR2 is YFSETQ. V lost 4 bases to trimming and J lost 6 bases, with 20 bases between them. This CDR3 contains 15 residues. CDR3 DNA sequence: TGCGCCAGCAGCCACGGTTGGAGGGAAAGGGTCGAGCAGTACTTC. The encoded protein is CASSHGWRERVEQYF.

The chain carries TRBV7-3 and TRBJ2-2; no clear D gene. V lost 2 bases to trimming and J lost 4 bases, with 8 bases between them. The CDR3 covers 14 residues. Germline V CDR1 and CDR2: SGHTA, FQGTGA. In nucleotides, the CDR3 is TGTGCCAGCAGCTTAGGTTGGAGCACCGGGGAGCTGTTTTTT. It encodes CASSLGWSTGELFF.

CDR3 nucleotides: TGTGCCTGGGGCTCGGGGATAACTAATGAAAAACTGTTTTTT. Translated: CAWGSGITNEKLFF. V gene TRBV30 combines with J gene TRBJ1-4; D call uncertain. This CDR3 region has 14 residues. The germline V and J ends were trimmed by 5 bases and 1 base, with 11 bases remaining between them. Germline CDR1 and CDR2: GTSNPN and SVGIG (reference sequence).

CDR3 protein: CASSSDRQANQPQHF. CDR3 nucleotides: TGTGCCAGCAGCTCCGACAGACAGGCCAATCAGCCCCAGCATTTT. The chain has TRBV2 and TRBJ1-5, with a tentative D call TRBD1 (6 bases). V lost 6 bases, J lost 3 bases, and 15 bases lay in between. Germline assignment: CDR1 SNHLY and CDR2 FYNNEI. The CDR3 contains 15 residues.

The V and J genes are TRBV7-3 and TRBJ2-1; TRBD1 might be the D (5 bases). Trimming shortened V by 5 bases and J by 5 bases, and 16 bases separated the two germline ends. CDR1 and CDR2 from the germline V gene are SGHTA and FQGTGA. The CDR3 contains 15 residues. The CDR3 spells CASSPSRDSNNEQFF. CDR3 DNA sequence: TGTGCCAGCAGCCCCTCCCGAGACAGTAACAATGAGCAGTTCTTC. Full variable domain (outside the CDR3, taken from reference TRBV7-3 and TRBJ2-1): GAGVSQTPSNKVTEKGKYVELRCDPISGHTALYWYRQSLGQGPEFLIYFQGTGAADDSGLPNDRFFAVRPEGSVSTLKIQRTERGDSAVYLCASSPSRDSNNEQFFGPGTRLTVL.

The chain's CDR3 is CASSLGSGGGYSTDTQYF. Here the CDR3 DNA reads TGCGCCAGCAGCTTGGGTAGCGGGGGGGGATATAGCACAGATACGCAGTATTTT. The chain links TRBV5-1 to TRBJ2-3; 11 nucleotides line up with TRBD2. Looked up from germline, CDR1 is SGHRS and CDR2 is YFSETQ. After removal of 0 bases from V and 0 bases from J, the junction contained 6 bases not matched to a gene. CDR3 length: 18 residues.

The chain recombines TRBV4-2 with TRBJ1-1; D gene uncertain. CDR1 and CDR2 from the germline V gene are LGHNA and YNFKEQ. Trimming took 0 bases from V and 4 from J, leaving 9 bases between them. This CDR3 is built from 14 residues. The CDR3 loop is CASSQDPGVTEAFF. DNA of the CDR3: TGTGCCAGCAGCCAAGACCCCGGAGTCACTGAAGCTTTCTTT.

The chain couples TRBV4-3 to TRBJ2-2; the D gene is possibly TRBD2 (5 bases). This CDR3 is built from 15 residues. V lost 4 bases to trimming and J lost 2 bases, with 11 bases between them. The V gene's germline CDR1 is LGHNA and CDR2 YSLEER. CDR3 sequence reads: CASSRLPGNTGELFF. The DNA of the CDR3 is TGCGCCAGCAGCCGCTTACCGGGAAACACCGGGGAGCTGTTTTTT.

This chain links TRBV30 with TRBJ2-1; 7 positions match TRBD2. This CDR3 comprises 16 residues. J was trimmed by 1 base and V by 2 bases; bases with no gene match: 8. The germline V gene has CDR1 GTSNPN and CDR2 SVGIG (reference sequence). DNA of the CDR3: TGTGCCTGGAGTCCGGGCGGGGGACCGTCCTACAATGAGCAGTTCTTC. Residues: CAWSPGGGPSYNEQFF. Filled out from reference TRBV30 and TRBJ2-1, the complete variable domain reads SQTIHQWPATLVQPVGSPLSLECTVEGTSNPNLYWYRQAAGRGLQLLFYSVGIGQISSEVPQNLSASRPQDRQFILSSKKLLLSDSGFYLCAWSPGGGPSYNEQFFGPGTRLTVL.

This clone was observed once. V usage is TRBV18 and J usage is TRBJ2-1, with 11 bases fitting TRBD1. Germline values: CDR1 KGHSH, CDR2 LQKENI. The CDR3 spans 14 residues. Germline trimming cut 5 bases from V and 7 bases from J; bases unmatched to any gene: 4. CDR3 in DNA: TGTGCCAGCTCAGCGGGGACAGGGGGAAATGAGCAGTTCTTC. Amino acid sequence: CASSAGTGGNEQFF.

The V and J genes are TRBV5-4 and TRBJ2-7, with 9 bases matching TRBD2. From germline, CDR1 is SGHNT and CDR2 YYREEE (reference sequence). This CDR3 spans 16 amino acids. V shed 4 bases and J 0 bases; nucleotides not matched to a gene: 8. The CDR3 DNA is TGTGCCAGCAGCCCGTCCCTAGCGGGGCGCTCCTACGAGCAGTACTTC. Its translation is CASSPSLAGRSYEQYF.

This clone has just a few counts. The chain links TRBV5-4 to TRBJ2-2, with D perhaps TRBD2 (6 bases). Trimming removed 5 bases at V and 4 bases at J, with 6 bases between. Germline CDR1 reads SGHNT; CDR2 reads YYREEE (reference sequence). The CDR3 has 12 residues. Here the CDR3 reads CASRGGTGELFF. Here the CDR3 DNA reads TGTGCCAGCAGGGGGGGCACCGGGGAGCTGTTTTTT.

The rearrangement joins TRBV9 to TRBJ1-5; a weak D match, TRBD1 (6 bases). With 3 bases removed from V and 2 bases from J, the gap between germline ends came to 15 bases. CDR1 is SGDLS and CDR2 is YYNGEE in the germline V gene. The CDR3 has 16 residues. CDR3 coding DNA: TGTGCCAGCAGCGCGGACAGAGGTTCCGGCAATCAGCCCCAGCATTTT. This encodes CASSADRGSGNQPQHF.

The V and J genes are TRBV2 and TRBJ1-2; a weak D match, TRBD1 (5 bases). The germline V gene encodes CDR1 SNHLY and CDR2 FYNNEI. This CDR3 contains 17 residues. V lost 2 bases and J lost 4, with 20 bases in between. In nucleotides, the CDR3 is TGTGCCAGCAGTGAATTCGGGCAGGGTAAAAGTCCCTATGGCTACACCTTC. Its protein is CASSEFGQGKSPYGYTF.

In nucleotides, the CDR3 is TGTGCCAGCTCACCACTTCAGGGGGACACTGAAGCTTTCTTT. Protein product: CASSPLQGDTEAFF. This chain joins TRBV18 and TRBJ1-1; 7 bases fit TRBD1. CDR1 KGHSH and CDR2 LQKENI come from the germline V gene. The CDR3 contains 14 residues. V was clipped by 1 base and J by 3 bases; unmatched bases: 2.

J is TRBJ1-3 and V is TRBV4-3; 9 bases are a match to TRBD1. CDR3 length: 18 amino acids. Germline V gene data show CDR1 as LGHNA and CDR2 as YSLEER. Losses at the gene ends were 0 bases for V and 11 bases for J; bases not matched to a gene: 17. CDR3 amino acids: CASSQDGSGTGQWEAIYF. CDR3 DNA: TGCGCCAGCAGCCAAGATGGGTCCGGGACAGGGCAGTGGGAGGCCATATATTTT.

The chain has TRBV4-2 and TRBJ2-6; D is uncertain. The V end was cut by 1 base, the J end by 0 bases, with 7 bases between. The length of the CDR3 is 16 residues. Germline CDR1 is LGHNA and CDR2 is YNFKEQ. CDR3 sequence: CASSQGRLSGANVLTF. The DNA of the CDR3 is TGTGCCAGCAGCCAAGGCAGACTCTCTGGGGCCAACGTCCTGACTTTC.

The chain couples TRBV15 to TRBJ1-1; TRBD1 is a possible D gene (6 bases). From germline, CDR1 is LNHNV and CDR2 YYDKDF (reference sequence). CDR3 size: 13 residues. Trimming stripped 1 base from V and 9 bases from J, with 12 bases between. CDR3 protein: CATSRGQGIKAFF. In nucleotides, the CDR3 is TGTGCCACCAGCAGAGGTCAGGGGATCAAAGCTTTCTTT.

This clone was counted only a few times. The V call is TRBV2, the J call TRBJ2-2, with a weak D call TRBD1 (6 bases). This CDR3 region has 14 residues. Trimming pared 8 bases from V and 7 bases from J, leaving 17 bases between. Germline CDR1 SNHLY, CDR2 FYNNEI. CDR3 sequence (DNA): TGTGCCAGCGGAGAATCCACAGGGCTCGGGGAGCTGTTTTTT. The encoded protein is CASGESTGLGELFF.

The J gene is TRBJ1-6, the V gene TRBV5-4, with D unclear. Trimming took 3 bases from V and 5 from J, leaving 15 bases between them. The CDR3 spans 16 residues. Germline-derived CDR1 and CDR2 are SGHNT and YYREEE (reference sequence). CDR3 protein: CASSSSGGRNNSPLHF. DNA of the CDR3: TGTGCCAGCAGCTCGAGCGGAGGACGGAATAATTCACCCCTCCACTTT.

This rearrangement joins TRBV2 to TRBJ1-2, with D perhaps matching TRBD1 (6 bases). The germline V gene encodes CDR1 SNHLY and CDR2 FYNNEI. The CDR3 consists of 16 residues. V dropped 6 bases and J dropped 2 bases, with 19 bases sitting between them. For the CDR3, the DNA is TGTGCCAGCAGGGGGGAGGGGGGGCCGGCGAACTATGGCTACACCTTC. Its translation is CASRGEGGPANYGYTF.

V is TRBV21-1 and J is TRBJ2-2; the D call TRBD2 from the table was never checked on the DNA. TRBV21-1 is a pseudogene locus. The CDR3 totals 14 residues. The CDR3 region is CASSKIPVAGELFF. The CDR3 nucleotides are TGTGCCAGCAGCAAAATCCCGGTTGCCGGGGAGCTGTTTTTT.

The chain carries TRBV11-3 and TRBJ1-1, with a tentative D call TRBD1 (5 bases). The CDR3 is 14 amino acids. Germline loops: CDR1 SGHNT, CDR2 YENEEA. V gave up 6 bases and J gave up 4 bases, with 15 bases separating them. CDR3 amino acids: CASRIMGGGTEAFF. The CDR3 DNA is TGTGCCAGCAGGATCATGGGGGGGGGCACTGAAGCTTTCTTT.

V gene TRBV19 combines with J gene TRBJ2-7; a weak D match, TRBD1 (6 bases). The length of the CDR3 is 14 residues. The germline CDR1 and CDR2 sequences are LNHDA and SQIVND (reference sequence). The V end was cut by 3 bases, the J end by 7 bases, with 16 bases between. The CDR3 DNA follows: TGTGCCAGTAGTATCGGCCCAGGGGATGATGAGCAGTACTTC. Translation: CASSIGPGDDEQYF.